This passage covers 21 T cell receptor beta chains from one sample sequenced in a study of shared clonotypes between healthy human individuals. TCRdb's copy holds only in-frame clones and misses some; the assay was immunoSEQ multiplex PCR. The sample comprises roughly 570,000 clones, roughly 98% of which are singletons, and 0.3% rests with the top ten. Terminally differentiated effector memory CD45RA+ cells were left out of the naive CD8 fraction, which was CD45RO-negative and positively selected for CCR7. Sequenced material: naive CD8+ T cells sorted from blood. The source is a young man in good health.

The rearrangement joins TRBV9 to TRBJ1-3, with D unclear. The CDR3 length is 12 residues. CDR1 and CDR2 (germline): SGDLS, YYNGEE. The V gene lost 3 bases and the J gene lost 7 bases, with 8 bases spanning the gap. The CDR3 sequence is CASSELGNTIYF. Written as DNA, the CDR3 is TGTGCCAGCAGCGAATTAGGGAACACCATATATTTT.

The chain links TRBV18 to TRBJ2-7; D uncertain. The V gene lost 6 bases and the J gene lost 2 bases, with 11 bases spanning the gap. The CDR3 has 13 amino acids. In germline, CDR1 is KGHSH, CDR2 LQKENI. CDR3 in amino acids: CASSQQKPYEQYF. CDR3 bases: TGTGCCAGCTCCCAACAGAAGCCCTACGAGCAGTACTTC.

J is TRBJ1-1 and V is TRBV6-1; TRBD1 is a possible D gene (5 bases). This CDR3 contains 14 residues. V shed 4 bases and J shed 4 bases, with 13 bases lying between them. The germline V gene encodes CDR1 MNHNS and CDR2 SASEGT. The CDR3 here is CASSARDRITEAFF. For the CDR3, the DNA is TGTGCCAGCAGTGCTCGGGACCGGATCACTGAAGCTTTCTTT.

The V call is TRBV27, the J call TRBJ1-2; D not resolved. This CDR3 is built from 14 residues. CDR1 MNHEY and CDR2 SMNVEV come from the germline V gene (reference sequence). Between the trimmed V and J ends, which lost 5 bases and 3 bases, there was a span of 13 bases. The chain's CDR3 is CASSPEGRDYGYTF. Here the CDR3 DNA reads TGTGCCAGCAGTCCGGAGGGTAGGGACTATGGCTACACCTTC.

Points on this clone: One end of the junction fails to match germline, which may point to a read error. The chain combines TRBV30 with TRBJ2-7; perhaps D is TRBD1 or TRBD2 (5 bases each). This CDR3 has 14 residues. Per germline, CDR1 GTSNPN and CDR2 SVGIG (reference sequence). The CDR3 protein is CAWSAPGDHPRPNF. The CDR3, as DNA: TGTGCCTGGAGTGCTCCCGGGGACCACCCCCGCCCCAACTTC. Full variable domain (outside the CDR3, taken from reference TRBV30 and TRBJ2-7): SQTIHQWPATLVQPVGSPLSLECTVEGTSNPNLYWYRQAAGRGLQLLFYSVGIGQISSEVPQNLSASRPQDRQFILSSKKLLLSDSGFYLCAWSAPGDHPRPNFGPGTRLTVT.

The chain links TRBV7-9 to TRBJ1-5; TRBD1 matches 7 bases. Germline V gene lookup returns CDR1 SEHNR and CDR2 FQNEAQ (reference sequence). V shed 3 bases, J shed 4 bases, and the junction held 9 bases outside the gene matches. CDR3 length: 16 amino acids. The chain's CDR3 is CASSFVRQGRNQPQHF. The CDR3 coding sequence is TGTGCCAGCAGCTTTGTCCGACAGGGCCGTAATCAGCCCCAGCATTTT. Full variable domain (remainder filled in from reference TRBV7-9 and TRBJ1-5): DTGVSQNPRHKITKRGQNVTFRCDPISEHNRLYWYRQTLGQGPEFLTYFQNEAQLEKSRLLSDRFSAERPKGSFSTLEIQRTEQGDSAMYLCASSFVRQGRNQPQHFGDGTRLSIL.

This chain joins TRBV30 and TRBJ1-2; D is undetermined. Deletions cut 0 bases from V and 4 bases from J, with 15 bases between. This CDR3 has 15 residues. Germline-derived CDR1 and CDR2 are GTSNPN and SVGIG (reference sequence). CDR3 loop: CAWSVSRLGTYGYTF. CDR3 DNA sequence: TGTGCCTGGAGTGTATCCCGTCTGGGAACCTATGGCTACACCTTC. Using reference TRBV30 and TRBJ1-2 for the parts outside the CDR3, the full variable domain is SQTIHQWPATLVQPVGSPLSLECTVEGTSNPNLYWYRQAAGRGLQLLFYSVGIGQISSEVPQNLSASRPQDRQFILSSKKLLLSDSGFYLCAWSVSRLGTYGYTFGSGTRLTVV.

The genes are TRBV5-1 and TRBJ2-7; tentatively, D is TRBD1 (7 bases). Germline V lookup: CDR1 SGHRS, CDR2 YFSETQ. V was cut by 0 bases and J by 7 bases, with 17 bases left in between. This CDR3 is 15 amino acids long. CDR3 loop: CASSLEAGGGEEQYF. DNA of the CDR3: TGCGCCAGCAGCTTGGAGGCAGGGGGAGGAGAAGAGCAGTACTTC.

V and J are TRBV29-1 and TRBJ1-4; D is unclear. The length of the CDR3 is 13 residues. From germline, CDR1 is SQVTM and CDR2 ANQGSEA. V was pared by 0 bases and J by 8 bases, with 10 bases between. The DNA of the CDR3 is TGCAGCGTTGAAGATGGGATTAGCGAAAAACTGTTTTTT. It yields the protein CSVEDGISEKLFF.

The chain links TRBV10-2 to TRBJ1-5; D is uncertain. Germline CDR1 reads WSHSY; CDR2 reads SAAADI. The CDR3 sequence is 15 residues long. Between the trimmed V and J ends, which lost 3 bases and 3 bases, there was a span of 12 bases. The chain's CDR3 is CASSEPPGPNQPQHF. In nucleotides, the CDR3 is TGCGCCAGCAGTGAACCCCCAGGTCCCAATCAGCCCCAGCATTTT.

In its sample, this clone was seen once. Other nucleotide sequences from this sample produce the same CDR3. The chain couples TRBV5-1 to TRBJ1-1; perhaps TRBD1 as D (6 bases). Germline CDR1 SGHRS, CDR2 YFSETQ. CDR3 length: 14 residues. V dropped 5 bases and J dropped 0 bases, with 11 bases sitting between them. The CDR3 sequence: CASRTGDMNTEAFF. The CDR3 bases are TGCGCCAGCAGGACAGGAGACATGAACACTGAAGCTTTCTTT.

The chain couples TRBV7-8 to TRBJ2-1, with D unclear. The CDR3 has 12 amino acids. The germline CDR1 and CDR2 sequences are SGHVS and FQNEAQ. Trimming removed 3 bases from V and 6 bases from J, with 6 bases in between. The CDR3 sequence is CASSFGPNEQFF. In nucleotides, the CDR3 is TGTGCCAGCAGCTTTGGACCCAATGAGCAGTTCTTC.

The chain is built from TRBV27 and TRBJ1-2, with 7 bases identical to TRBD1. The germline V gene encodes CDR1 MNHEY and CDR2 SMNVEV (reference sequence). J lost 4 bases, V lost 5 bases, and 16 bases had no gene match. The CDR3 is 17 amino acids. The CDR3 DNA follows: TGTGCCAGCAGTCGCTCACCACAGGGGCGGAAGATCTATGGCTACACCTTC. It encodes CASSRSPQGRKIYGYTF.

The genes are TRBV5-4 and TRBJ1-2; a weak D match, TRBD1 (6 bases). The V and J ends lost 4 bases and 4 bases respectively, with 23 bases between them. Germline loops: CDR1 SGHNT, CDR2 YYREEE (reference sequence). This CDR3 comprises 17 residues. CDR3 in DNA: TGTGCCAGCAGCCCTCCCGAGGGGGGCGCGGGCGGCTATGGCTACACCTTC. Its protein is CASSPPEGGAGGYGYTF.

V is TRBV18 and J is TRBJ2-1, with D tentatively TRBD1 or TRBD2 (6 bases each). V was trimmed by 0 bases and J by 5 bases, leaving 29 bases between them. CDR3 size: 21 residues. CDR1 and CDR2 (germline): KGHSH, LQKENI. The CDR3 loop is CASSPPLPGATSSRFDNEQFF. CDR3 in DNA: TGTGCCAGCTCACCACCGTTGCCGGGGGCGACTTCTAGCCGTTTCGACAATGAGCAGTTCTTC.

This chain links TRBV7-9 with TRBJ1-1, with D possibly being TRBD1 (5 bases). CDR1 is SEHNR and CDR2 is FQNEAQ in the germline V gene (reference sequence). V was clipped by 1 base and J by 3 bases, with 9 bases between them. This CDR3 is built from 14 residues. The CDR3 sequence: CASSLEGRYTEAFF. CDR3 DNA sequence: TGTGCCAGCAGCTTAGAGGGACGGTACACTGAAGCTTTCTTT.

V is TRBV28 and J is TRBJ1-1; D is unresolved. Germline V lookup: CDR1 MDHEN, CDR2 SYDVKM. The length of the CDR3 is 12 residues. V gave up 7 bases and J gave up 6 bases, with 12 bases separating them. In DNA, the CDR3 is TGTGCCAGCACCCTGGGGTTTGCTGAAGCTTTCTTT. This sequence encodes CASTLGFAEAFF.

This rearrangement joins TRBV5-4 to TRBJ2-7; D perhaps matches TRBD1 (5 bases). CDR3 length equals 12 residues. The germline V gene encodes CDR1 SGHNT and CDR2 YYREEE (reference sequence). V was cut by 4 bases and J by 5 bases, with 10 bases left in between. As DNA, the CDR3 is TGTGCCAGCAGCATCAGGGTCGACGAGCAGTACTTC. Its protein product is CASSIRVDEQYF.

The chain uses TRBV2 and TRBJ1-2, with D tentatively TRBD1 (5 bases). The CDR3 sequence is 12 residues long. Germline CDR1 and CDR2: SNHLY and FYNNEI. Trimming took off 7 bases at V and 6 bases at J, with 12 bases between the two ends. This CDR3 is CASTGTLDGYTF. For the CDR3, the DNA is TGTGCCAGCACAGGGACCCTTGATGGCTACACCTTC. Complete variable domain (other parts from reference TRBV2 and TRBJ1-2): EPEVTQTPSHQVTQMGQEVILRCVPISNHLYFYWYRQILGQKVEFLVSFYNNEISEKSEIFDDQFSVERPDGSNFTLKIRSTKLEDSAMYFCASTGTLDGYTFGSGTRLTVV.

The chain couples TRBV7-7 to TRBJ2-2; D not certain. The germline V gene encodes CDR1 SSHAT and CDR2 FNYEAQ (reference sequence). The CDR3 runs 11 residues. The V and J ends lost 10 bases and 0 bases respectively, with 3 bases between them. Written as DNA, the CDR3 is TGTGCCATAGCGAACACCGGGGAGCTGTTTTTT. The encoded protein is CAIANTGELFF.

The J gene is TRBJ2-7, the V gene TRBV7-8; 10 bases fit TRBD1. CDR1 and CDR2 from the germline V gene are SGHVS and FQNEAQ. Trimming at V came to 0 bases and at J to 0 bases, leaving 5 bases not matched to a gene. The CDR3 covers 17 residues. In DNA, the CDR3 is TGTGCCAGCAGCTTAGCCGGGACAGGGGTTTCCTCCTACGAGCAGTACTTC. It yields the protein CASSLAGTGVSSYEQYF.